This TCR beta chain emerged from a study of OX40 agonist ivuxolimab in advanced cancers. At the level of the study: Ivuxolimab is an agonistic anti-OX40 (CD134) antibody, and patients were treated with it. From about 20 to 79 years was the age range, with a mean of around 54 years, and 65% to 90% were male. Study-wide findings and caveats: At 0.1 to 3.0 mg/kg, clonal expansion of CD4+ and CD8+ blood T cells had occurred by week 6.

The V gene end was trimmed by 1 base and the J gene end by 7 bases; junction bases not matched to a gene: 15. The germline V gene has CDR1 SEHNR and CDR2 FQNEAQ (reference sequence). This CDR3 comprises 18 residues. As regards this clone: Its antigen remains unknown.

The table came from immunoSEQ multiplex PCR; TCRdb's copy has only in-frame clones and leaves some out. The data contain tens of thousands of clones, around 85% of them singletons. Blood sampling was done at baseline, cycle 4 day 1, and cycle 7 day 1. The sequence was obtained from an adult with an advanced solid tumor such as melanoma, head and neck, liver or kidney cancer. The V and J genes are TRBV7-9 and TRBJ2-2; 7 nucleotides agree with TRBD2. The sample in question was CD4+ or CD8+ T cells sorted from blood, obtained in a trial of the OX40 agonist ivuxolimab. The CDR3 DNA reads TGTGCCAGCAGCTTAGTGGCCCCGTGGCGGGAGAGGATCGGGGAGCTGTTTTTT. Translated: CASSLVAPWRERIGELFF.